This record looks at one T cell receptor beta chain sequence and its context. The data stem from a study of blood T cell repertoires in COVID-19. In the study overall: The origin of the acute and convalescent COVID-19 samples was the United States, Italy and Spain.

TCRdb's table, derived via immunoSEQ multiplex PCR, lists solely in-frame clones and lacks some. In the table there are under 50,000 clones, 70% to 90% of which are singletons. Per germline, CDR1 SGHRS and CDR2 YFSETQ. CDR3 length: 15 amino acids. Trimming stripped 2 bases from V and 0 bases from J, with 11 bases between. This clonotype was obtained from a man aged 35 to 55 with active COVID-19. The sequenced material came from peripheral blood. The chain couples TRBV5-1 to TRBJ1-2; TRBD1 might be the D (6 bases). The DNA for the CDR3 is TGCGCCAGCAGCTTTATGGGGGCGGCTAACTATGGCTACACCTTC. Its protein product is CASSFMGAANYGYTF. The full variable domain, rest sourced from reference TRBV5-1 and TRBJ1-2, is KAGVTQTPRYLIKTRGQQVTLSCSPISGHRSVSWYQQTPGQGLQFLFEYFSETQRNKGNFPGRFSGRQFSNSRSEMNVSTLELGDSALYLCASSFMGAANYGYTFGSGTRLTVV.